Below, 13 T cell receptor beta chains from the same sample are listed, as sequenced in a study of cytomegalovirus exposure and HLA in healthy donors (dated by TCRdb to 2017 to 2019). Receptors were amplified or captured by the immunoSEQ multiplex PCR assay. Sourced from immuneACCESS, this table was stored by TCRdb with only in-frame sequences that have V and J called. A share of the clones is absent; for the studies checked, an unresolved V gene accounts for under half, and the remainder has no known explanation. This sample gives 150,000 to 200,000 clones in total; around 82% of them show up just once. The ten largest make up approximately 3% of the sample. The sample taken for sequencing was PBMCs. Source of these receptors: a woman aged 18-29 years in good health and CMV-seropositive.

The chain joins TRBV5-1 to TRBJ2-5; 7 bases are shared with TRBD1. V shed 5 bases and J 3 bases; nucleotides not matched to a gene: 7. Germline V gene data show CDR1 as SGHRS and CDR2 as YFSETQ. CDR3 length equals 14 residues. This chain's CDR3 is CASSFGTVKETQYF. The CDR3 DNA reads TGCGCCAGCAGTTTCGGGACAGTTAAAGAGACCCAGTACTTC.

The rearrangement joins TRBV9 to TRBJ2-2, with TRBD2 matching over 7 bases. Germline V gives CDR1 SGDLS, CDR2 YYNGEE. After removal of 6 bases from V and 0 bases from J, the junction contained 2 bases not matched to a gene. This CDR3 comprises 14 residues. CDR3 sequence (DNA): TGTGCCAGCAAGCGGGATTCGAACACCGGGGAGCTGTTTTTT. Translating gives CASKRDSNTGELFF.

V gene TRBV5-1 combines with J gene TRBJ1-1; D is unclear. CDR1 is SGHRS and CDR2 is YFSETQ in the germline V gene. V shed 4 bases and J shed 4 bases, with 17 bases lying between them. This CDR3 spans 15 amino acids. In DNA, the CDR3 is TGCGCCAGCAGCCCTGTTAACCTGATAGCCACTGAAGCTTTCTTT. Translated, it gives CASSPVNLIATEAFF.

V usage is TRBV5-6 and J usage is TRBJ2-3; 9 positions agree with TRBD2. The CDR3 extends over 16 amino acids. Germline lookup yields CDR1 SGHDT and CDR2 YYEEEE. V shed 0 bases, J shed 2 bases, and the junction held 4 bases outside the gene matches. DNA for the CDR3: TGTGCCAGCAGCTTGGGTGCGGGGGGGCCCACAGATACGCAGTATTTT. Protein sequence: CASSLGAGGPTDTQYF.

The chain is built from TRBV11-2 and TRBJ2-2, with D perhaps TRBD2 (6 bases). From germline, CDR1 is SGHAT and CDR2 FQNNGV. This CDR3 is built from 14 residues. Trimming took 5 bases from V and 5 from J, leaving 12 bases between them. Here the CDR3 DNA reads TGTGCCAGCAGCCTCCGGGACTTTACCGGGGAGCTGTTTTTT. This sequence encodes CASSLRDFTGELFF.

The J gene is TRBJ1-6, the V gene TRBV18, with unresolved D. Looked up from germline, CDR1 is KGHSH and CDR2 is LQKENI. This CDR3 is built from 16 residues. Between the trimmed V and J ends, which lost 3 bases and 0 bases, there was a span of 9 bases. CDR3 DNA: TGTGCCAGCTCACCCGCCCCGAGCTCCTATAATTCACCCCTCCACTTT. Translating it yields CASSPAPSSYNSPLHF.

The CDR3 DNA follows: TGTGCCAGCACCAGCGGAGGTGAAAAACTGTTTTTT. Translated, it gives CASTSGGEKLFF. The chain is built from TRBV25-1 and TRBJ1-4; D is unclear. Germline V gene lookup returns CDR1 MGHDK and CDR2 SYGVNS. The CDR3 runs 12 residues. Trimming took off 7 bases at V and 7 bases at J, with 10 bases between the two ends.

J is TRBJ1-4 and V is TRBV25-1; D not certain. This CDR3 is built from 15 residues. V lost 6 bases and J 0 bases, leaving 11 bases between the germline ends. Germline CDR1 and CDR2: MGHDK and SYGVNS. As DNA, the CDR3 is TGTGCCAGCAGGAGTTGGAGCGCAACTAATGAAAAACTGTTTTTT. Its protein is CASRSWSATNEKLFF. Supplemented by reference TRBV25-1 and TRBJ1-4, the full variable domain reads EADIYQTPRYLVIGTGKKITLECSQTMGHDKMYWYQQDPGMELHLIHYSYGVNSTEKGDLSSESTVSRIRTEHFPLTLESARPSHTSQYLCASRSWSATNEKLFFGSGTQLSVL.

A few counts support this clone. V is TRBV6-5 and J is TRBJ1-2, with TRBD1 as a possible D gene (5 bases). The CDR3 spans 11 residues. The V end lost 8 bases, the J end lost 7 bases, and 11 bases lay between the germline ends. Germline assignment: CDR1 MNHEY and CDR2 SVGAGI. In DNA form, the CDR3 reads TGTGCCAGCTCGGACATCCGTGGCTACACCTTC. It yields the protein CASSDIRGYTF.

Ten or more counts support this clone. This chain uses TRBV19 with TRBJ2-7; 10 bases agree with TRBD2. The CDR3 loop spans 14 amino acids. V shed 4 bases, J shed 4 bases, and the junction held 4 bases outside the gene matches. CDR1 is LNHDA and CDR2 is SQIVND in the germline V gene (reference sequence). The CDR3 protein is CASSRASGGYEQYF. The CDR3 coding sequence is TGTGCCAGTAGTAGGGCTAGCGGGGGTTACGAGCAGTACTTC.

The chain combines TRBV6-5 with TRBJ2-7; unclear D gene. Trimming removed 0 bases at V and 3 bases at J, with 9 bases between. The germline gives CDR1 MNHEY, CDR2 SVGAGI. The CDR3 is made up of 14 amino acids. The CDR3 spells CASSYSIQNYEQYF. DNA for the CDR3: TGTGCCAGCAGTTACTCTATCCAGAACTACGAGCAGTACTTC.

The gene calls are TRBV7-6 and TRBJ1-3; weak D call: TRBD1 (5 bases). V was shortened by 5 bases and J by 1 base, with 12 bases between the two germline ends. The CDR3 is made up of 15 amino acids. Germline V CDR1 and CDR2: SGHVS, FNYEAQ. This CDR3 is CASSQTGKSGNTIYF. DNA for the CDR3: TGTGCCAGCAGCCAAACAGGTAAATCTGGAAACACCATATATTTT.

There are a few counts of this clone. V gene TRBV27 combines with J gene TRBJ2-1; 9 bases are shared with TRBD2. Germline V gene lookup returns CDR1 MNHEY and CDR2 SMNVEV (reference sequence). This CDR3 comprises 17 residues. V lost 7 bases, J lost 8 bases, and 18 bases stayed unmatched. In nucleotides, the CDR3 is TGTGCCAGCAAAAGGTCCCCTGAGCGGGGGGTCATCGATGAGCAGTTCTTC. Translated: CASKRSPERGVIDEQFF.